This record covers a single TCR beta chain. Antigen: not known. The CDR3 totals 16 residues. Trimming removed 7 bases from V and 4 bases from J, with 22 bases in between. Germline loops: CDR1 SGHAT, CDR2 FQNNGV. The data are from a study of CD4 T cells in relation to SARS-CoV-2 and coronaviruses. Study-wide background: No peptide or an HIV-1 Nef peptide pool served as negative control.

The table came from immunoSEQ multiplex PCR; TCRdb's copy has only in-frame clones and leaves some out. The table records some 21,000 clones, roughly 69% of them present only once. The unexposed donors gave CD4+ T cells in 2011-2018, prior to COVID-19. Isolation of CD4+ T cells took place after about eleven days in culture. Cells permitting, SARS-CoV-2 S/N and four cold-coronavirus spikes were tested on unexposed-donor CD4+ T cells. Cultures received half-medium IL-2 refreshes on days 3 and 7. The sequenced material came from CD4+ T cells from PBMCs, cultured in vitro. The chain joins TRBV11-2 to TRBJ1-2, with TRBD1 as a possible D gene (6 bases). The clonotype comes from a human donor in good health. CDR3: CASKLAGTRGAYGYTF. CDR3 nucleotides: TGTGCCAGCAAGCTGGCGGGGACCCGGGGGGCCTATGGCTACACCTTC.